The T cell receptor beta chain under discussion was sequenced for a study of shared clonotypes between healthy human individuals (dated by TCRdb to the early 2020s). Context from the whole study: Two women and three men aged 18 to 49 years were included in the cohort. For each donor, CD4 naive and CD4 memory were each given three plates, CD8 naive was given two plates, and CD8 memory was given one plate. Blood TCR repertoires of several healthy adults were deeply sequenced to estimate repertoire size and the extent of clonotype sharing between individuals. Libraries were prepared and TCR repertoires were sequenced by different laboratories using diverse techniques, in order to increase sequencing depth and limit assay-specific biases. Leukapheresis yielded between about 0.94 and 10 billion PBMCs per donor. Broader findings and caveats from the paper: Sampling was restricted to blood, and TCR repertoires in tissue are likely to differ from TCR repertoires in blood. Pairwise subsampling indicated that sequencing depth was expected to affect the degree of clonotype sharing among donors. Clonotypes shared by all four sorted-subset donors showed higher generation probabilities than non-shared clonotypes. About 5% of naive CD4, 3% to 4% of naive CD8, approximately 2.2% of memory CD4, and 0.35% to 0.5% of memory CD8 clonotypes were shared across a few donors. Because the study included a small number of donors, the genetic and exposure-history diversity represented was limited. Naive subsets generally had larger estimated clonotype richness than memory subsets did. Incomplete sequencing was indicated by rarefaction of sorted-subset datasets, despite the large sequencing depth.

Trimmed from V: 5 bases; trimmed from J: 8 bases; junction bases lacking a gene match: 9. The CDR3 measures 14 amino acids from cysteine to phenylalanine. Only the CDR3 DNA is retained, 42 bases long and in frame from the first base. The germline V gene yields SGHTA for CDR1 and FQGTGA for CDR2. In regard to this clone: Its cognate antigen has yet to be identified. Per-base qualities were not stored, and no clone one base away is much larger.

The donors were healthy, HIV-negative adults who had no recently reported acute infections or vaccinations. All donors were Caucasian adults living in Nashville, Tennessee, USA. CD4+ T cells were enriched through magnetic negative selection, after which naive cells were positively selected on CD45RA and the remaining negative fraction served as the memory subset. Blood was collected by leukapheresis, and PBMCs were isolated by Ficoll-Histopaque density gradient centrifugation and then cryopreserved in liquid nitrogen vapor phase. Analytical flow cytometry was used to check the purity and quantity of each magnetically sorted T cell population. Genomic DNA was isolated from every sorted fraction and measured by UV absorbance on a Nanodrop 2000c. Using the deep immunoSEQ assay, TCR CDR3 regions were amplified from genomic DNA by multiplex PCR. Extracted genomic DNA from each cell subset was spread evenly across all wells of several immunoSEQ 96-well plates, with each plate serving as a replicate. For sorted subsets, roughly 190 ng of genomic DNA, equivalent to roughly 33,000 T cell genomes, went into each replicate PCR. Purified libraries were quantified with a Qubit 3.0 fluorometer, sized on a Bioanalyzer 2100, and re-quantified with the KAPA Library Quantification kit. Every immunoSEQ 96-well plate was sequenced on a dedicated single-read 150-cycle Illumina NextSeq 550 flow cell. On the authors' methods: Because the immunoSEQ output held only junctional sequences and lacked quality scores, the filtering could not match the filtering applied to full-length reads. Sequences were annotated with PyIR, a Python wrapper for IgBLAST v1.9, and V/J genes and CDR3 were assigned using IMGT germline references. Reads with weak V/J assignments (E-value above 1e-6), missing CDR3, stop codons, out-of-frame junctions, or ambiguous translated residues were removed. A V3J clonotype was defined by an identical inferred V gene, J gene, and CDR3 amino acid sequence. Percentage overlap between repertoires was calculated by dividing the number of shared unique clonotypes by the size of the smaller repertoire. Richness of each repertoire was evaluated using RTK rarefaction, the Chao1 estimator, and Recon v2.1 estimates of unobserved clonotypes. Generation probabilities were computed with OLGA for all TCRbeta clonotypes obtained by the gDNA method from several donors. TCRdb carries this immuneACCESS record with in-frame sequences only. Its versions omit some clonotypes, under half of them owing to an unresolved V gene in the studies checked, with the rest unexplained. The V and J calls and clone size come from that table; D and trimming were worked out from the DNA. A total of over a million clones appear in this sample, approximately 96% of them only once. The top ten hold over 1% of the sample.

Sequencing was carried out using naive CD4+ T cells sorted from blood. The cell subset or site label, read with the paper, signifies: CD45RA+ positively selected. This TCR derives from a man in his thirties or forties in good health. Recombination connected TRBV7-3 to TRBJ2-3; 8 of the junction bases match TRBD1. The nucleotide sequence is given as TGTGCCAGCAGCGGCAGGGGGCCGGGTGGTACGCAGTATTTT. Its coded protein is CASSGRGPGGTQYF.